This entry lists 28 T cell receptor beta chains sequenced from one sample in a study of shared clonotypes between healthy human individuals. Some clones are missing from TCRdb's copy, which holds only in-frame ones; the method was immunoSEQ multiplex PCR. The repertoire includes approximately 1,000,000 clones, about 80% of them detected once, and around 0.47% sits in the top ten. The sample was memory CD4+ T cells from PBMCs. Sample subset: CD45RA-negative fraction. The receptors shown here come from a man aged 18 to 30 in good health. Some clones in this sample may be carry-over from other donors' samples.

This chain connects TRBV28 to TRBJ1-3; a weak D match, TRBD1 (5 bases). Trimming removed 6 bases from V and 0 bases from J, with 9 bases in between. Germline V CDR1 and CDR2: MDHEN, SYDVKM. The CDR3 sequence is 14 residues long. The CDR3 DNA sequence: TGTGCCAGCAGGCGGGGCGACTCTGGAAACACCATATATTTT. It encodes CASRRGDSGNTIYF.

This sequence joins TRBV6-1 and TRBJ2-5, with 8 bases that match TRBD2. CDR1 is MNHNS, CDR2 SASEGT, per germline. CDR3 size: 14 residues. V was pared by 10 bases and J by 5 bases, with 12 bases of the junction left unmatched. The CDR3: CATGGVGAAETQYF. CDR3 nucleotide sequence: TGTGCCACCGGGGGGGTAGGGGCAGCCGAGACCCAGTACTTC.

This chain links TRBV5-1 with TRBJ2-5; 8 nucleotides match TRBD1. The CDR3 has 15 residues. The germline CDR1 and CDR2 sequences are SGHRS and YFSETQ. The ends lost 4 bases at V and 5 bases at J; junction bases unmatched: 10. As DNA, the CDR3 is TGCGCCAGCAGCACCCAGGGGGCGCTCCGGGAGACCCAGTACTTC. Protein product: CASSTQGALRETQYF.

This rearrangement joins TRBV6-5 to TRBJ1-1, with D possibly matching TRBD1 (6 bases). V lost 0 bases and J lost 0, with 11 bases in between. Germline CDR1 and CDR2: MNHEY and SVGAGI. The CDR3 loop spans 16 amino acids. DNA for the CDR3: TGTGCCAGCAGTTACTCGAGGACAGCCATGAACACTGAAGCTTTCTTT. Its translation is CASSYSRTAMNTEAFF.

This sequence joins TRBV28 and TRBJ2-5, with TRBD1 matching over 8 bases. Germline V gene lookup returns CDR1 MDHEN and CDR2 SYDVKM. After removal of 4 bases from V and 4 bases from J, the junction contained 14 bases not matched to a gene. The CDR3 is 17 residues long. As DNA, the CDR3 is TGTGCCAGCAGTTCCGCCGCCCGGACAGGGAGAGGAGAGACCCAGTACTTC. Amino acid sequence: CASSSAARTGRGETQYF.

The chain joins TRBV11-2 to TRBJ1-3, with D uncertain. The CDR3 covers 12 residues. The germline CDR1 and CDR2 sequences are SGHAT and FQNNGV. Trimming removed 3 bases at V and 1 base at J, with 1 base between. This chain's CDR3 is CASSFSGNTIYF. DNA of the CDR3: TGTGCCAGCAGCTTTTCTGGAAACACCATATATTTT.

The CDR3 sequence: CASGPVGGIAYEQYF. CDR3 coding DNA: TGTGCCAGTGGCCCGGTGGGGGGGATTGCCTACGAGCAGTACTTC. This chain links TRBV7-2 with TRBJ2-7; 7 bases map to TRBD2. With V trimmed by 9 bases and J by 2 bases, 13 bases remained unmatched. The CDR3 sequence is 15 residues long. CDR1 and CDR2 from the germline V gene are SGHTA and FQGNSA.

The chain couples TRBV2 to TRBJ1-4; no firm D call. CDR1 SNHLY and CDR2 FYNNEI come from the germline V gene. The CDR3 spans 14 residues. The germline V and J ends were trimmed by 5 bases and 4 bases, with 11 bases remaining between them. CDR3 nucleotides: TGTGCCAGCAGTCCCGCGCCCTTTAATGAAAAACTGTTTTTT. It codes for CASSPAPFNEKLFF.

The DNA of the CDR3 is TGTGCCAGCAGTGAAGTCAGAAAAGAGACCCAGTACTTC. It encodes CASSEVRKETQYF. The chain uses TRBV6-1 and TRBJ2-5, with D hard to call. CDR1 is MNHNS, CDR2 SASEGT, per germline. Trimming shortened V by 1 base and J by 3 bases, and 6 bases separated the two germline ends. CDR3 length: 13 residues.

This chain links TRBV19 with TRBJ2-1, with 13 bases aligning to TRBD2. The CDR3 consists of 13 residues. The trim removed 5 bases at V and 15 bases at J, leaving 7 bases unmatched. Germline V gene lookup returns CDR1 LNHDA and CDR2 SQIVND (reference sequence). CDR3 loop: CASSPGTSGIRFF. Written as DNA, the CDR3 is TGTGCCAGTAGTCCCGGGACTAGCGGGATACGGTTCTTC.

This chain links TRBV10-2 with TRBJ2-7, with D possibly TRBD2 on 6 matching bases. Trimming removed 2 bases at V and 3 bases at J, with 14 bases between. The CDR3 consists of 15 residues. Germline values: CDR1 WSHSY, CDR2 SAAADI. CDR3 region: CASSEIAAGNYEQYF. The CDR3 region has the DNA TGCGCCAGCAGTGAGATAGCGGCTGGGAACTACGAGCAGTACTTC.

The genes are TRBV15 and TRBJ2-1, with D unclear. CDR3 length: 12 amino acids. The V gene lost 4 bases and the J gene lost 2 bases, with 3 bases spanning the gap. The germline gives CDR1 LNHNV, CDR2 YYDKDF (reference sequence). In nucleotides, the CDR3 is TGTGCCACCAGCACCGCCTACAATGAGCAGTTCTTC. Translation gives CATSTAYNEQFF.

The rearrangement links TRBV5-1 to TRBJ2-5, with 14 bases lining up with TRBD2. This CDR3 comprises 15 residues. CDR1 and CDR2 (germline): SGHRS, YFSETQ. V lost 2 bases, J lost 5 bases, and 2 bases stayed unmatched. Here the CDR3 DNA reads TGCGCCAGCAGCTTCGGGACTAGCGGGAGTGAGACCCAGTACTTC. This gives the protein CASSFGTSGSETQYF.

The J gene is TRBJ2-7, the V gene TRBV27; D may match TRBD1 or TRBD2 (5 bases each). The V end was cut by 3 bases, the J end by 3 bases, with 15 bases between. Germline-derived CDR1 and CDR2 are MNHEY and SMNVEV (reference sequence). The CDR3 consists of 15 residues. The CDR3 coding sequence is TGTGCCAGCAGTTTGGAGAGGGGTTTCAACTACGAGCAGTACTTC. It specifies CASSLERGFNYEQYF.

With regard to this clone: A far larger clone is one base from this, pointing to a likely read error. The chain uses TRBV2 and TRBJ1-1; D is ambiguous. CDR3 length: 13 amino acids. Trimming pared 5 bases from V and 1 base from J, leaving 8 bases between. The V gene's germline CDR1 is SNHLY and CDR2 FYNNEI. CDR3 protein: CASSFTENTEAFF. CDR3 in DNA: TGTGCCAGCAGTTTTACAGAGAACACTGAAGCTTTCTTT. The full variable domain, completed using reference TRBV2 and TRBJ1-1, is EPEVTQTPSHQVTQMGQEVILRCVPISNHLYFYWYRQILGQKVEFLVSFYNNEISEKSEIFDDQFSVERPDGSNFTLKIRSTKLEDSAMYFCASSFTENTEAFFGQGTRLTVV.

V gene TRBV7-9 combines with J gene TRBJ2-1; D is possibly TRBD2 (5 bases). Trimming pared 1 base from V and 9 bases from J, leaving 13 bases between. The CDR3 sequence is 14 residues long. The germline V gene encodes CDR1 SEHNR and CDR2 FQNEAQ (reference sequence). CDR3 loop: CASSLGGSLGEQFF. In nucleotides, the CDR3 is TGTGCCAGCAGCTTAGGAGGGAGTCTGGGTGAGCAGTTCTTC.

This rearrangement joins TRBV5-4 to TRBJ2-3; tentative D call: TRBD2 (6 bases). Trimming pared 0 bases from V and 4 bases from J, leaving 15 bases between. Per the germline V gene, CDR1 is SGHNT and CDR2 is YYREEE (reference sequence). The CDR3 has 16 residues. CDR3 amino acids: CASSLVRGGEADTQYF. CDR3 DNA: TGTGCCAGCAGCTTGGTTAGGGGAGGAGAGGCAGATACGCAGTATTTT.

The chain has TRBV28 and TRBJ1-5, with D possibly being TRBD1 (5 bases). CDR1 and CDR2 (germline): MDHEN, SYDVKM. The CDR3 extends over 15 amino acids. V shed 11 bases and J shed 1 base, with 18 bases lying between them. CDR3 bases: TGTGCCGCTCAATTACCGGGGACGAGCAATCAGCCCCAGCATTTT. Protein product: CAAQLPGTSNQPQHF. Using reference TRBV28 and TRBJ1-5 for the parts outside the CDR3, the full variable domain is DVKVTQSSRYLVKRTGEKVFLECVQDMDHENMFWYRQDPGLGLRLIYFSYDVKMKEKGDIPEGYSVSREKKERFSLILESASTNQTSMYLCAAQLPGTSNQPQHFGDGTRLSIL.

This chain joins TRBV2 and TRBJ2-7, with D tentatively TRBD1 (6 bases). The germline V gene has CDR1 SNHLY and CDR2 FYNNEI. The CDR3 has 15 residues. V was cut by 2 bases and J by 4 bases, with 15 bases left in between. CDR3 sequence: CASSERGPTGYEQYF. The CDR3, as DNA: TGTGCCAGCAGTGAACGGGGACCGACAGGATACGAGCAGTACTTC.

The CDR3 is CASSPLSGLGYTF. CDR3 bases: TGTGCCAGCAGCCCCCTCTCAGGGCTTGGCTACACCTTC. The chain links TRBV4-2 to TRBJ1-2, with a weak D call TRBD1 (5 bases). V was clipped by 4 bases and J by 7 bases, with 13 bases between them. Germline CDR1 reads LGHNA; CDR2 reads YNFKEQ. There are 13 residues in the CDR3.

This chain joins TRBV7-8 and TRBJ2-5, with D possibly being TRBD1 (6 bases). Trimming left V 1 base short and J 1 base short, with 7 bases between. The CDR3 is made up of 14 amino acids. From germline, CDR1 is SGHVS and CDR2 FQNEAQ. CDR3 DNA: TGTGCCAGCAGCTTAGGGACAGTCCAAGAGACCCAGTACTTC. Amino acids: CASSLGTVQETQYF.

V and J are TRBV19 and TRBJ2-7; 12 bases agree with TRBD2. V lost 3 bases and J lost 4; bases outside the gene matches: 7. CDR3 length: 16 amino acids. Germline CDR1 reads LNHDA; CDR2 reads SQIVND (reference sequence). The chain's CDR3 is CASSIRGTSGRYEQYF. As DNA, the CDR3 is TGTGCCAGTAGTATCCGAGGGACTAGCGGGCGGTACGAGCAGTACTTC.

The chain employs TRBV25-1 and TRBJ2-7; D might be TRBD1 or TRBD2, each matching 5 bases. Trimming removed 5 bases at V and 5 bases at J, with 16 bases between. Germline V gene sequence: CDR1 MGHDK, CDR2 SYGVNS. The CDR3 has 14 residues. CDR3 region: CASSSRGAPDEQYF. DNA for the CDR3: TGTGCCAGCAGTTCTCGAGGGGCTCCTGACGAGCAGTACTTC.

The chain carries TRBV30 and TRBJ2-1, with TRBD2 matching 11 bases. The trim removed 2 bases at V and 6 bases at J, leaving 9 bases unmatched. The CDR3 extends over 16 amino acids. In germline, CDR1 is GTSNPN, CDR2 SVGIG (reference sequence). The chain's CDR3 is CAWSSNSGRAINEQFF. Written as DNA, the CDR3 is TGTGCCTGGAGTTCGAATAGCGGGAGGGCCATCAATGAGCAGTTCTTC.

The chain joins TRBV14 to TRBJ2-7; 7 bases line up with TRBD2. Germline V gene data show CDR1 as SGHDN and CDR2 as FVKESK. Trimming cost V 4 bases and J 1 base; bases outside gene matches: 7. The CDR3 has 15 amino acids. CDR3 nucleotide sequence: TGTGCCAGCAGCCGCAGCGGGACGTTTTCCTACGAGCAGTACTTC. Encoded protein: CASSRSGTFSYEQYF. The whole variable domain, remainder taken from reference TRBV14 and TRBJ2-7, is EAGVTQFPSHSVIEKGQTVTLRCDPISGHDNLYWYRRVMGKEIKFLLHFVKESKQDESGMPNNRFLAERTGGTYSTLKVQPAELEDSGVYFCASSRSGTFSYEQYFGPGTRLTVT.

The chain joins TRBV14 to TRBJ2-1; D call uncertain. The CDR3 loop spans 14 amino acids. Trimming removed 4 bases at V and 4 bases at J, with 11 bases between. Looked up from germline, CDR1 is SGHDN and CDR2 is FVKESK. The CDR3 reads CASSPRITYNEQFF. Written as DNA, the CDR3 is TGTGCCAGCAGCCCCCGAATTACGTACAATGAGCAGTTCTTC. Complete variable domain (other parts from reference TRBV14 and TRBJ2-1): EAGVTQFPSHSVIEKGQTVTLRCDPISGHDNLYWYRRVMGKEIKFLLHFVKESKQDESGMPNNRFLAERTGGTYSTLKVQPAELEDSGVYFCASSPRITYNEQFFGPGTRLTVL.

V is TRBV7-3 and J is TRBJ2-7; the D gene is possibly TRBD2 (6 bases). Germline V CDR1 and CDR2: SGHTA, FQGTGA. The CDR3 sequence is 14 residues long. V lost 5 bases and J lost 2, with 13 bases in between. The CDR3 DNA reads TGTGCCAGCAGCCTCGGGACTGCTCCCTACGAGCAGTACTTC. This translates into CASSLGTAPYEQYF.

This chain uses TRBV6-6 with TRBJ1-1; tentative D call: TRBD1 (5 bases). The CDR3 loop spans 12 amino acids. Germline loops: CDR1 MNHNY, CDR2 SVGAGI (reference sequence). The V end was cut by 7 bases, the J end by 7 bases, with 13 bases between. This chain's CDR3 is CASTPDSLEAFF. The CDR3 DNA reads TGTGCCAGCACCCCAGACAGCCTTGAAGCTTTCTTT.